The 3 T cell receptor beta chains presented below share a single source sample, sequenced in a study of cytomegalovirus exposure and HLA in healthy donors. The table came from immunoSEQ multiplex PCR; TCRdb's copy has only in-frame clones and leaves some out. The sample shows tens of thousands of clones, around 95% of them seen only once. Sequenced input: PBMCs. These receptors all come from a woman under 30 in good health and CMV-seropositive.

Comment on this clone: This sample also contains other DNA sequences that code for the same CDR3. The V and J genes are TRBV5-1 and TRBJ1-4; 7 nucleotides align to TRBD1. CDR1 and CDR2 (germline): SGHRS, YFSETQ. Trimming took 0 bases from V and 7 from J; bases not matched to a gene: 6. This CDR3 is built from 15 residues. CDR3 loop: CASSLAAGGGEKLFF. CDR3 nucleotide sequence: TGCGCCAGCAGCTTGGCCGCAGGGGGAGGTGAAAAACTGTTTTTT.

The V gene is TRBV4-1, the J gene TRBJ1-4; TRBD1 might be the D (6 bases). The germline CDR1 and CDR2 sequences are MGHRA and YSYEKL. This CDR3 is built from 14 residues. With 1 base removed from V and 6 bases from J, the gap between germline ends came to 9 bases. This chain's CDR3 is CASSQGGQYEKLFF. DNA for the CDR3: TGCGCCAGCAGCCAAGGGGGACAATATGAAAAACTGTTTTTT.

The rearrangement links TRBV4-2 to TRBJ2-7, with 7 bases lining up with TRBD1. Germline CDR1 and CDR2: LGHNA and YNFKEQ. The CDR3 sequence is 15 residues long. Germline trimming cut 0 bases from V and 2 bases from J; bases unmatched to any gene: 4. Here the CDR3 reads CASSQEWGTAYEQYF. The CDR3 DNA is TGTGCCAGCAGCCAAGAGTGGGGGACAGCCTACGAGCAGTACTTC.